This entry concerns a single T cell receptor (beta chain). The source of the sample is a study of blood T cell repertoires in COVID-19. Across the whole study: The United States, Italy and Spain were the sources of the acute and convalescent COVID-19 samples. The cDNA or gDNA used as material had been derived from T cells, B-cell-depleted T cells, or PBMCs.

The V gene lost 6 bases and the J gene lost 1 base, with 18 bases spanning the gap. Germline lookup yields CDR1 MNHEY and CDR2 SVGEGT. The CDR3 runs to 16 residues. Seattle's cohort entered during active infection and was followed longitudinally. Generated by immunoSEQ multiplex PCR, the TCRdb table keeps only in-frame clones and is missing some. The sample carries over 200,000 clones, about nine tenths recorded once. The chain carries TRBV6-2 or TRBV6-3 and TRBJ1-1; D gene uncertain. What was sequenced was peripheral blood. The receptor was derived from a man aged 45-60 years with COVID-19, enrolled during active disease. CDR3 region: CASSHMTVYPNTEAFF. Here the CDR3 DNA reads TGTGCCAGCAGCCACATGACTGTCTACCCGAACACTGAAGCTTTCTTT.